This TCR beta chain was observed in a study of control samples from healthy donors and cancer patients. TCRdb's table, derived via immunoSEQ multiplex PCR, lists solely in-frame clones and lacks some. The sample yields tens of thousands of clones, approximately 84% seen once. The CDR3 loop spans 13 amino acids. The V gene's germline CDR1 is SGDLS and CDR2 YYNGEE. V lost 5 bases to trimming and J lost 3 bases, with 11 bases between them. The sequencing input was PBMCs. This rearrangement joins TRBV9 to TRBJ1-2; D gene uncertain. This sequence was found in a woman aged 50 to 60 with lung cancer. The CDR3 loop reads CASSGPHDYGYTF. The CDR3 DNA reads TGTGCCAGCAGTGGGCCACACGACTATGGCTACACCTTC. The full variable domain, completed using reference TRBV9 and TRBJ1-2, is DSGVTQTPKHLITATGQRVTLRCSPRSGDLSVYWYQQSLDQGLQFLIQYYNGEERAKGNILERFSAQQFPDLHSELNLSSLELGDSALYFCASSGPHDYGYTFGSGTRLTVV.